One sample yielded the 11 T cell receptor beta chains listed below, sequenced in a study of shared clonotypes between healthy human individuals. Produced via immunoSEQ multiplex PCR; TCRdb's table is partial and in-frame only. In the table there are about a million clones, 65% to 75% of which are singletons. Material: memory CD4+ T cells sorted from blood. Documented subset: CD45RA-negative fraction. The receptors here all came from a man aged 18 to 29 in good health.

The chain carries TRBV30 and TRBJ1-6, with D possibly TRBD1 on 5 matching bases. The CDR3 covers 17 residues. V lost 2 bases, J lost 7 bases, and 21 bases lay in between. Germline CDR1 is GTSNPN and CDR2 is SVGIG (reference sequence). The CDR3 DNA follows: TGTGCCTGGAGTTCACTTCCCCCGGGACGGGGAAATTCACCCCTCCACTTT. This sequence encodes CAWSSLPPGRGNSPLHF.

The chain recombines TRBV7-9 with TRBJ2-5; TRBD1 agrees at 7 bases. The J call may not be correct, given that the DNA end is closer to TRBJ2-7. This CDR3 has 14 residues. CDR1 and CDR2 from the germline V gene are SEHNR and FQNEAQ (reference sequence). CDR3 protein: CASSPTGAPYEQYF. The CDR3 nucleotides are TGTGCCAGCAGCCCCACAGGGGCCCCCTACGAGCAGTACTTC.

V gene TRBV5-4 combines with J gene TRBJ2-2, with D hard to call. The CDR3 runs 12 residues. The germline V gene encodes CDR1 SGHNT and CDR2 YYREEE (reference sequence). The germline V and J ends were trimmed by 3 bases and 8 bases, with 8 bases remaining between them. CDR3 sequence (DNA): TGTGCCAGCAGCTCCCTGGGGGGGGAGCTGTTTTTT. It codes for CASSSLGGELFF.

The V and J genes are TRBV7-9 and TRBJ2-5, with TRBD2 as a possible D gene (6 bases). V was cut by 4 bases and J by 9 bases, with 15 bases left in between. Germline V gene data show CDR1 as SEHNR and CDR2 as FQNEAQ (reference sequence). The CDR3 length is 13 residues. CDR3 coding DNA: TGTGCCAGCAGCTCCCCGGGAGTACCGGCCCAGTACTTC. It is translated as CASSSPGVPAQYF.

This clone was counted only a few times. The V call is TRBV19, the J call TRBJ1-1; D is unclear. V shed 1 base and J shed 5 bases, with 11 bases lying between them. Germline V gene data show CDR1 as LNHDA and CDR2 as SQIVND (reference sequence). CDR3 length: 14 amino acids. Here the CDR3 reads CASSIVGVRTEAFF. Written as DNA, the CDR3 is TGTGCCAGTAGTATAGTTGGGGTCCGAACTGAAGCTTTCTTT.

The chain links TRBV19 to TRBJ1-1; TRBD1 aligns across 8 bases. Unmatched junction bases numbered 4, after V lost 7 bases and J lost 0 bases. Germline V gene sequence: CDR1 LNHDA, CDR2 SQIVND (reference sequence). This CDR3 is 14 amino acids long. CDR3 protein: CASTRQGMNTEAFF. CDR3 in DNA: TGTGCCAGTACCAGACAGGGGATGAACACTGAAGCTTTCTTT.

This chain links TRBV7-2 with TRBJ2-7; D gene unclear. In germline, CDR1 is SGHTA, CDR2 FQGNSA. This CDR3 is built from 15 residues. V gave up 1 base and J gave up 2 bases, with 12 bases separating them. The CDR3 DNA is TGTGCCAGCAGCTTAGGAGTTCGAGTTCCCTACGAGCAGTACTTC. It specifies CASSLGVRVPYEQYF.

A single count supports this clone. The chain has TRBV6-5 and TRBJ2-1, with TRBD2 matching 9 bases. Trimming cost V 6 bases and J 8 bases; bases outside gene matches: 11. The CDR3 sequence is 15 residues long. Per the germline V gene, CDR1 is MNHEY and CDR2 is SVGAGI. CDR3 sequence: CASRVKAGGSYEQFF. CDR3 coding DNA: TGTGCCAGCAGGGTGAAAGCGGGAGGCTCGTATGAGCAGTTCTTC.

To note about this clone: One end of the junction does not line up with germline, which may come from a read error. The chain combines TRBV7-7 with TRBJ1-1; D unresolved. Germline CDR1 and CDR2: SSHAT and FNYEAQ (reference sequence). CDR3 size: 13 residues. CDR3 nucleotides: TGTGCTAGCAGCTTATTGAGGAACACTGAAGCTTTCTTT. Its translation is CASSLLRNTEAFF.

The chain links TRBV7-9 to TRBJ1-3; D is undetermined. The V gene's germline CDR1 is SEHNR and CDR2 FQNEAQ (reference sequence). Deletions cut 6 bases from V and 6 bases from J, with 9 bases between. The CDR3 covers 12 residues. CDR3 DNA sequence: TGTGCCAGCAGTAGTAGTTTAAACACCATATATTTT. This encodes CASSSSLNTIYF.

The chain uses TRBV30 and TRBJ2-5; no reliable D call. The CDR3 totals 13 residues. Trimming removed 3 bases at V and 5 bases at J, with 13 bases between. The germline CDR1 and CDR2 sequences are GTSNPN and SVGIG (reference sequence). In DNA form, the CDR3 reads TGTGCCTGGAGACCGGGCCCTGCGGAGACCCAGTACTTC. Protein sequence: CAWRPGPAETQYF.